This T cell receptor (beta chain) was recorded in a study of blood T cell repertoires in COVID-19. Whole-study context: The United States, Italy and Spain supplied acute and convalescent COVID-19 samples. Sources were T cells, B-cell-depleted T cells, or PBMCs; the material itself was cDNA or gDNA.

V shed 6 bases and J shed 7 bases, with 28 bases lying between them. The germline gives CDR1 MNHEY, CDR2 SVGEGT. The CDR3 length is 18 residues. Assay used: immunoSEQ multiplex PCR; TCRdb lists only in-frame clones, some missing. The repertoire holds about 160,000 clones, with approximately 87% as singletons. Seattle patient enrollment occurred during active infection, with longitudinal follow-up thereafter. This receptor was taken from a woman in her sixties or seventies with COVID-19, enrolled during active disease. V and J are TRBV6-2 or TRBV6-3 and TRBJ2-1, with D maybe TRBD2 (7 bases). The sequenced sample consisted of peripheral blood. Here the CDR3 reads CASSPAGGAKAGGNEQFF. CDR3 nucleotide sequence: TGTGCCAGCAGCCCGGCTGGGGGGGCTAAGGCCGGTGGAAATGAGCAGTTCTTC.